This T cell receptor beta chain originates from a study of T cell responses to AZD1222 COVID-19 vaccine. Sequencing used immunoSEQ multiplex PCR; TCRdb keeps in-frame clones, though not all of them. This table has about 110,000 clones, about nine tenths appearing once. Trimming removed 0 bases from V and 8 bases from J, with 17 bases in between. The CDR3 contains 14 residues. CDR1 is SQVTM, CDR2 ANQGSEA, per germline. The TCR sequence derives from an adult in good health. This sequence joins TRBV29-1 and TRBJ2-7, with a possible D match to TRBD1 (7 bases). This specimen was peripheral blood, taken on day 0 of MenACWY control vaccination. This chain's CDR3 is CSVEDNAGGMKQYF. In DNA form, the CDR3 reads TGCAGCGTTGAAGATAATGCAGGGGGGATGAAGCAGTACTTC.